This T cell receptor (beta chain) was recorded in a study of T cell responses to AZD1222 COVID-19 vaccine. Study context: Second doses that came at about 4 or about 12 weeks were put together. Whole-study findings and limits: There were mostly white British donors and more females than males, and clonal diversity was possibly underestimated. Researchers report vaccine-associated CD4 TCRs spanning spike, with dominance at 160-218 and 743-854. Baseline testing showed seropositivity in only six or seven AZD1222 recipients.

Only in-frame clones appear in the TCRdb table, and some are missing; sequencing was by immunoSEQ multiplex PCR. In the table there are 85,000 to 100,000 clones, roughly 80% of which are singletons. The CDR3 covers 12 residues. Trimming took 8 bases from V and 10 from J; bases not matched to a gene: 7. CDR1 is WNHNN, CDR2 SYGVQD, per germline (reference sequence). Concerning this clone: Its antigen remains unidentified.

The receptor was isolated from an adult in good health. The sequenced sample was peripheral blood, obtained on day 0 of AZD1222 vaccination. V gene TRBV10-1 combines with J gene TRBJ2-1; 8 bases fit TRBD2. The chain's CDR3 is CASGTSGSEQFF. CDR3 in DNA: TGCGCCAGCGGGACTAGTGGTTCCGAGCAGTTCTTC.